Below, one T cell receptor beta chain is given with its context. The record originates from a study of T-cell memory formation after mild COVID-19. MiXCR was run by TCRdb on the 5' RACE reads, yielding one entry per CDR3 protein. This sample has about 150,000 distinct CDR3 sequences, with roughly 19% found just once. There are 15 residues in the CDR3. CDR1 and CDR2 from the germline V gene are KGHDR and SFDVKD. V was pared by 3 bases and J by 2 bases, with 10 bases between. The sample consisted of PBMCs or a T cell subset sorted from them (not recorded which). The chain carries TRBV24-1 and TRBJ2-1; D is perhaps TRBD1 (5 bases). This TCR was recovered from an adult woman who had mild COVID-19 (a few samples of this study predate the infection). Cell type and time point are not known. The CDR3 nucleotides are TGTGCCACCAGTGATAGCAGGGTCCCCTACAATGAGCAGTTCTTC. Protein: CATSDSRVPYNEQFF.